This paragraph reports one T cell receptor beta chain. This clone was seen a few times. This clone's antigen is unknown. Base quality data are lacking; no much larger clone is found one base away. The sample originates from a study of blood T cell repertoires in COVID-19 (dated by TCRdb to the early 2020s). Regarding the complete study: Samples from collaborators originated in the United States, Italy and Spain and spanned both the acute and convalescent phases of COVID-19. Deeply sampled blood TCRbeta repertoires from subjects exposed to, actively infected with, or recovered from COVID-19 were included in the dataset. The material from the prospective study consisted of cDNA or gDNA derived from T cells, B-cell-depleted T cells, or PBMCs. The samples were drawn from two sources: the first 160 participants of the ongoing ImmuneRACE study, and over 950 subjects contributed by 6 global collaborators. Where HLA class I and class II types were available, the types were taken from metadata supplied by the sample provider, not from assay-based typing. A freely available public database, intended as a resource for researchers studying the immune response to SARS-CoV-2, is where the repertoires were released. Sample metadata almost always included a de-identified subject ID, COVID-19 status, age in years and sex.

General conclusions and limits of the study: The quantity of clinical and demographic metadata differed by source and by participant and was supplied without curation.

Whole blood was collected in K2EDTA tubes by collaborating institutions according to the institutions' own protocols. Collaborator samples were shipped for TCRbeta analysis as frozen whole blood, isolated PBMCs, or DNA extracted from either sample type. From cysteine to phenylalanine, the CDR3 is 16 amino acids long. The read is trimmed to its CDR3 DNA, 48 bases read in frame from base 1. Compared with germline, V lacks 4 bases and J lacks 6 bases; bases without a gene match: 11. From the germline V gene, CDR1 is SGHRS and CDR2 is YFSETQ. TCRbeta CDR3 regions were amplified from genomic DNA by means of the immunoSEQ Assay, a bias-controlled multiplex PCR. In the paper's pipeline: Within the assay, amplification of reference gene primers was used to estimate how many nucleated cells each sample contained. Sequence reads were collapsed and filtered to measure the absolute abundance of every unique TCRbeta CDR3 rearrangement. For each sample, productive Simpson clonality was calculated as the square root of Simpson's diversity index over productive rearrangements. Drawn from immuneACCESS, this table holds only the in-frame rearrangements with V and J called that TCRdb kept. Clones are partly lost; checked studies trace under half to an unresolved V gene and leave the rest unexplained. V, J and clone size are taken as reported in that table, and D and trimming were inferred from the DNA itself. The sample table records under 250,000 clones; about four fifths of these occur just once. Approximately 8.1% of the sample belongs to the ten largest clones.

The chain couples TRBV5-1 to TRBJ1-5, and TRBD1 aligns with 9 junction nucleotides. The sequencing sample was made of peripheral blood. The sequence was collected from a woman aged 50 to 60 with active or convalescent COVID-19. The nucleotide sequence is TGCGCCAGCAGCGGACCGACAGGGGGAGAAGGTCAGCCCCAGCATTTT. Its translation is CASSGPTGGEGQPQHF. This CDR3, with the reference TRBV5-1 and TRBJ1-5 proteins standing in past its ends, gives the full variable domain KAGVTQTPRYLIKTRGQQVTLSCSPISGHRSVSWYQQTPGQGLQFLFEYFSETQRNKGNFPGRFSGRQFSNSRSEMNVSTLELGDSALYLCASSGPTGGEGQPQHFGDGTRLSIL.